The 5 T cell receptor beta chains reported below all come from one sample, sequenced in a study of memory CD4+ T cells and cytomegalovirus serostatus. Sequencing used immunoSEQ multiplex PCR; TCRdb keeps in-frame clones, though not all of them. The table records around 41,000 clones, around 78% of them present only once. The sort gate was single viable CD3+CD4+CD8-CD45RO+ cells for memory CD4+ T cells. Sequencing input: memory CD4+ T cells from blood. The receptors stem from an adult in good health and CMV-seronegative.

J is TRBJ2-7 and V is TRBV29-1; 8 nucleotides align to TRBD1. Per germline, CDR1 SQVTM and CDR2 ANQGSEA. This CDR3 contains 12 residues. With V trimmed by 8 bases and J by 5 bases, 8 bases remained unmatched. The CDR3 sequence: CSLRQGSNEQYF. CDR3 nucleotide sequence: TGCAGCCTCCGACAGGGGTCGAACGAGCAGTACTTC.

The genes are TRBV4-3 and TRBJ1-5; D is perhaps TRBD1 (5 bases). The germline CDR1 and CDR2 sequences are LGHNA and YSLEER. This CDR3 is 13 amino acids long. Trimming removed 0 bases at V and 7 bases at J, with 7 bases between. CDR3 bases: TGCGCCAGCAGCCAAGACAGGGCCCAGCCCCAGCATTTT. Its translation: CASSQDRAQPQHF.

The V gene is TRBV28, the J gene TRBJ1-5; the D gene is possibly TRBD1 (6 bases). From germline, CDR1 is MDHEN and CDR2 SYDVKM. This CDR3 region has 14 residues. With 6 bases removed from V and 5 bases from J, the gap between germline ends came to 14 bases. The CDR3 nucleotides are TGTGCCAGCAGGTACAGGGCCTCCCATCAGCCCCAGCATTTT. Translation: CASRYRASHQPQHF.

V usage is TRBV5-1 and J usage is TRBJ2-1; the D gene is possibly TRBD2 (6 bases). The CDR3 extends over 12 amino acids. Deletions cut 4 bases from V and 10 bases from J, with 12 bases between. Germline-derived CDR1 and CDR2 are SGHRS and YFSETQ. CDR3 nucleotides: TGCGCCAGCAGCCCTAATCTAGCGGAGCAGTTCTTC. Amino acids: CASSPNLAEQFF.

The rearrangement uses TRBV5-1 and TRBJ1-1, with a tentative D call TRBD1 (5 bases). The CDR3 is 15 residues long. Trimming removed 1 base at V and 1 base at J, with 11 bases between. Germline V gene data show CDR1 as SGHRS and CDR2 as YFSETQ. The chain's CDR3 is CASSLIGVQNTEAFF. CDR3 coding DNA: TGCGCCAGCAGCTTGATAGGGGTCCAGAACACTGAAGCTTTCTTT.